One and the same sample provided the 20 T cell receptor beta chains below, sequenced in a study of T cell clonality in common variable immunodeficiency (dated by TCRdb to between 2014 and 2017). Library preparation employed the immunoSEQ multiplex PCR assay. TCRdb's version of the immuneACCESS table is confined to in-frame rearrangements and falls short of the full clone set. An unresolved V gene accounts for under half of the shortfall where checked; the remainder is of unknown origin. The sample counts 35,000 to 55,000 clones, each observed more than once. The top ten clonotypes cover 10% of the sample. The sequenced sample consisted of peripheral blood mononuclear cells. The receptors come from a person aged 18 to 70 in good health.

This clone was picked up many times. The missing CDR3 end, 3 residues past where the read stops, is filled in from the germline J gene. The V and J genes are TRBV10-3 and TRBJ1-1; D is undetermined. The germline V and J ends were trimmed by 3 bases and 1 base, with 6 bases remaining between them. Germline V gives CDR1 ENHRY, CDR2 SYGVKD. The CDR3 covers 13 residues. The part of the CDR3 DNA that was read is TGTGCCATCAGTGAAGGTCGGAACACTGAA. This sequence encodes CAISEGRNTE. The entire CDR3 sequence reads CAISEGRNTEAFF.

This clone occurred many times. The DNA ends 3 residues before the CDR3 does, and the rest of the CDR3 is filled in from the germline J gene. The chain is built from TRBV6-1 and TRBJ1-4, with a possible D match to TRBD1 (5 bases). V was cut by 4 bases and J by 3 bases, with 12 bases left in between. The CDR3 has 15 amino acids. Per the germline V gene, CDR1 is MNHNS and CDR2 is SASEGT. The CDR3 DNA, read in part, is TGTGCCAGCAGTGCTTCTACAGGACCTAATGAAAAA. It is translated as CASSASTGPNEK. From start to end, the CDR3 is CASSASTGPNEKLFF.

The sample holds many counts of this clone. The DNA ends 3 residues before the CDR3 does, and the rest of the CDR3 is filled in from the germline J gene. V gene TRBV14 combines with J gene TRBJ1-3; 9 bases are shared with TRBD1. The V segment lost 2 bases and the J segment 0 bases; nucleotides outside the gene matches: 5. This CDR3 contains 17 residues. CDR1 is SGHDN and CDR2 is FVKESK in the germline V gene. The CDR3 spells CASSQPGQGPSGNTIYF. The sequenced CDR3 bases are TGTGCCAGCAGCCAACCGGGACAGGGACCCTCTGGAAACACC. Based on the CDR3 plus reference TRBV14 and TRBJ1-3, the full variable domain is EAGVTQFPSHSVIEKGQTVTLRCDPISGHDNLYWYRRVMGKEIKFLLHFVKESKQDESGMPNNRFLAERTGGTYSTLKVQPAELEDSGVYFCASSQPGQGPSGNTIYFGEGSWLTVV.

This clone was recorded many times. From the germline J gene comes the end of the CDR3, since the read stops 3 residues before it. This chain uses TRBV7-9 with TRBJ1-1, with 9 bases identical to TRBD1. The germline V gene encodes CDR1 SEHNR and CDR2 FQNEAQ (reference sequence). The CDR3 totals 15 residues. J gave up 4 bases and V 5 bases, and 8 bases lay outside the gene matches. The CDR3 loop is CASSLTGGQGTEAFF. Partial CDR3 DNA: TGTGCCAGCAGCCTGACCGGGGGACAGGGCACTGAA.

Many counts were recorded for this clone. The read gets to within 3 residues of the CDR3 end, and the germline J gene fills in the rest. The J gene is TRBJ1-2, the V gene TRBV20-1; D gene uncertain. Germline V gene lookup returns CDR1 DFQATT and CDR2 SNEGSKA (reference sequence). Trimming shortened V by 6 bases and J by 5 bases, and 22 bases separated the two germline ends. CDR3 size: 15 residues. CDR3 sequence: CSATPSRQVQYGYTF. The sequenced part of the CDR3 DNA is TGCAGTGCAACCCCCTCGAGGCAGGTTCAATATGGC.

In its sample, this clone was seen many times. The sequenced fragment ends 3 residues before the CDR3 boundary, so the rest is inferred from the germline J gene. This chain links TRBV6-4 with TRBJ2-2, with D hard to call. Germline V gives CDR1 MRHNA, CDR2 SNTAGT. Trimming removed 6 bases at V and 3 bases at J, with 8 bases between. The CDR3 extends over 13 amino acids. CDR3 bases read: TGTGCCAGCAGAAACAGAGACACCGGGGAG. It translates to CASRNRDTGE. The full CDR3 protein is CASRNRDTGELFF.

This clone was recorded many times. The CDR3: CATSDSTRGLRTQYF. CDR3 DNA (partial): TGTGCCACCAGTGATTCGACTAGGGGATTACGTACC. The chain is built from TRBV24-1 and TRBJ2-5; TRBD2 is a possible D gene (6 bases). Read coverage stops 3 residues before the CDR3 terminus; the germline J gene supplies the remainder. The CDR3 loop spans 15 amino acids. Germline V lookup: CDR1 KGHDR, CDR2 SFDVKD.

This clone was counted many times. The read terminates 3 residues before the CDR3 end, so the remaining end is supplied by the germline J gene. The chain recombines TRBV20-1 with TRBJ2-3; D not resolved. CDR3 length equals 11 residues. Per germline, CDR1 DFQATT and CDR2 SNEGSKA (reference sequence). CDR3 bases read: TGCAGTGCGGTTCAGGATAACACG. Its translation: CSAVQDNT. The CDR3 reads in full as CSAVQDNTQYF.

This clone was detected ten times or more. With the read ending 3 residues before the CDR3 end, the germline J gene is used to fill in that end. V usage is TRBV6-7 and J usage is TRBJ1-2, with 9 nucleotides matching TRBD1. TRBV6-7 is known as an ORF, though its function is uncertain. The CDR3 spans 14 residues. The V gene end was trimmed by 2 bases and the J gene end by 3 bases; junction bases not matched to a gene: 1. CDR3 sequence reads: CASSYRDRDYGYTF. The CDR3 DNA, read in part, is TGTGCCAGCAGTTACAGGGACAGGGACTATGGC.

This clone was seen ten or more times. The read terminates 3 residues ahead of where the CDR3 ends, so the germline J gene completes it. The chain links TRBV6-4 to TRBJ2-1, with D unresolved. CDR3 length equals 13 residues. Trimming removed 4 bases at V and 0 bases at J, with 4 bases between. CDR1 is MRHNA and CDR2 is SNTAGT in the germline V gene. Here the CDR3 reads CASSAGSYNEQFF. Partial CDR3 DNA: TGTGCCAGCAGTGCCGGCTCCTACAATGAG.

Notes on this clone: Read coverage stops 3 residues before the CDR3 terminus; the germline J gene supplies the remainder. V and J are TRBV11-2 and TRBJ2-7; the match to TRBD2 covers 8 bases. Germline V gives CDR1 SGHAT, CDR2 FQNNGV. Losses at the gene ends were 5 bases for V and 4 bases for J; bases not matched to a gene: 10. The CDR3 loop spans 15 amino acids. CDR3 in amino acids: CASSPYSGTSYEQYF. The CDR3 bases that were read are TGTGCCAGCAGCCCTTACAGCGGGACTAGTTACGAG. The full variable domain, in which reference TRBV11-2 and TRBJ2-7 provide the parts outside the CDR3, is EAGVAQSPRYKIIEKRQSVAFWCNPISGHATLYWYQQILGQGPKLLIQFQNNGVVDDSQLPKDRFSAERLKGVDSTLKIQPAKLEDSAVYLCASSPYSGTSYEQYFGPGTRLTVT.

This clone was seen ten or more times. Read sequence stops 3 residues before the CDR3 end, and the germline J gene provides the missing end. The rearrangement links TRBV23-1 to TRBJ1-5, with 7 bases fitting TRBD1. TRBV23-1 is an open reading frame whose function is uncertain. The CDR3 extends over 15 amino acids. Unmatched junction bases numbered 3, after V lost 0 bases and J lost 4 bases. Partial CDR3 DNA: TGCGCCAGCAGTCAATCGAGGGGGCCGAATCAGCCC. As protein: CASSQSRGPNQP. The CDR3 in its entirety is CASSQSRGPNQPQHF.

This clone was counted at least ten times. The read finishes 3 residues shy of the CDR3 end, and the germline J gene is used to complete it. The chain links TRBV11-3 to TRBJ2-7, with TRBD2 identical over 9 bases. CDR1 is SGHNT, CDR2 YENEEA, per germline. With V trimmed by 0 bases and J by 6 bases, 3 bases remained unmatched. This CDR3 is built from 14 residues. The part of the CDR3 DNA that was read is TGTGCCAGCAGCTTAGATAGCGGGAGCAGCGAG. This gives the protein CASSLDSGSSE. The whole CDR3 is CASSLDSGSSEQYF.

This clone was seen a handful of times. The CDR3 end falls 3 residues outside the read, so it is completed with the germline J gene. This chain uses TRBV6-1 with TRBJ1-5; 7 nucleotides agree with TRBD1. The ends lost 2 bases at V and 2 bases at J; junction bases unmatched: 15. CDR1 is MNHNS and CDR2 is SASEGT in the germline V gene. The CDR3 length is 19 residues. The CDR3 sequence: CASSEHWGKGTGGNQPQHF. The covered CDR3 bases are TGTGCCAGCAGTGAACACTGGGGTAAGGGTACAGGGGGCAATCAGCCC.

This clone has a count of ten or more. The CDR3 DNA, read in part, is TGTGCCTGGAGTAAAGGGACAGGGATTTCCTACGAG. It yields the protein CAWSKGTGISYE. From start to end, the CDR3 is CAWSKGTGISYEQYF. The chain links TRBV30 to TRBJ2-7; 9 positions agree with TRBD1. The DNA ends 3 residues before the CDR3 does, and the rest of the CDR3 is filled in from the germline J gene. V shed 2 bases, J shed 1 base, and the junction held 6 bases outside the gene matches. Germline CDR1 is GTSNPN and CDR2 is SVGIG (reference sequence). The CDR3 runs to 15 residues. Supplemented by reference TRBV30 and TRBJ2-7, the full variable domain reads SQTIHQWPATLVQPVGSPLSLECTVEGTSNPNLYWYRQAAGRGLQLLFYSVGIGQISSEVPQNLSASRPQDRQFILSSKKLLLSDSGFYLCAWSKGTGISYEQYFGPGTRLTVT.

This clone was seen repeatedly, ten times or more. Read sequence stops 3 residues before the CDR3 end, and the germline J gene provides the missing end. The chain is built from TRBV7-6 and TRBJ1-2; maybe TRBD1 (6 bases). CDR1 and CDR2 from the germline V gene are SGHVS and FNYEAQ. The CDR3 spans 12 residues. The CDR3 spells CASSATGYGYTF. The sequenced part of the CDR3 DNA is TGTGCCAGCAGCGCCACAGGGTACGGC.

At least ten counts were recorded for this clone. The read ends 3 residues early relative to the CDR3; the germline J gene fills the gap. This chain connects TRBV6-8 to TRBJ1-2; D gene ambiguous. The germline gives CDR1 MNHGY, CDR2 SAAAGT. V was cut by 2 bases and J by 3 bases, with 13 bases left in between. The CDR3 loop spans 15 amino acids. The part of the CDR3 DNA that was read is TGTGCCAGCAGTTACCCCGCAGGAGTGGACTATGGC. This sequence encodes CASSYPAGVDYG. The entire CDR3 is CASSYPAGVDYGYTF.

This clone was detected ten times or more. The read terminates 3 residues ahead of where the CDR3 ends, so the germline J gene completes it. V usage is TRBV20-1 and J usage is TRBJ2-1; tentative D call: TRBD2 (5 bases). Trimming removed 6 bases from V and 8 bases from J, with 14 bases in between. The length of the CDR3 is 12 residues. The V gene's germline CDR1 is DFQATT and CDR2 SNEGSKA (reference sequence). The sequenced part of the CDR3 DNA is TGCAGTGCACTGCGAGCGGCACATGAG. Protein: CSALRAAHE. In full, the CDR3 is CSALRAAHEQFF.

This clone was picked up many times. The CDR3 end lies 3 residues beyond the end of the read and is filled in from the germline J gene. J is TRBJ2-7 and V is TRBV20-1; 7 nucleotides align to TRBD1. The CDR3 length is 11 residues. The germline V gene has CDR1 DFQATT and CDR2 SNEGSKA (reference sequence). V lost 4 bases and J lost 3; bases outside the gene matches: 0. The sequenced CDR3 bases are TGCAGTGCTAACAGGGGCTACGAG. This codes for CSANRGYE. The entire CDR3 protein is CSANRGYEQYF.

This clone was detected ten times or more. The CDR3 is cut off 3 residues early in the read; its end comes from the germline J gene. This chain uses TRBV29-1 with TRBJ2-2; 15 bases agree with TRBD2. Germline CDR1 is SQVTM and CDR2 is ANQGSEA. J lost 2 bases, V lost 4 bases, and 5 bases had no gene match. CDR3 length: 17 residues. The CDR3 DNA, read in part, is TGCAGCGTTGCCGGGACTAGCGGGGGGATCAACACCGGGGAG. Its translation: CSVAGTSGGINTGE. The CDR3 reads in full as CSVAGTSGGINTGELFF.